The clone carrying this TCR beta chain was observed a single time. The sample belongs to a study of blood T cell repertoires in COVID-19. About the research overall: PBMCs, B-cell-depleted T cells, or T cells were the source of the cDNA or gDNA that made up the material.

Clones were read by immunoSEQ multiplex PCR, and TCRdb kept only the in-frame ones, dropping some. Of 140,000 to 150,000 clones in the sample, just under 90% were seen once. The length of the CDR3 is 14 residues. Trimming removed 2 bases at V and 0 bases at J, with 7 bases between. Per germline, CDR1 SGHTA and CDR2 FQGNSA. The rearrangement joins TRBV7-2 to TRBJ1-2; TRBD1 is a possible D gene (6 bases). This receptor was obtained from a woman aged 45-59 years with active or convalescent COVID-19. The material sequenced was peripheral blood. CDR3 DNA sequence: TGTGCCAGCAGCTTATCAGGGGCTAACTATGGCTACACCTTC. Translating gives CASSLSGANYGYTF.